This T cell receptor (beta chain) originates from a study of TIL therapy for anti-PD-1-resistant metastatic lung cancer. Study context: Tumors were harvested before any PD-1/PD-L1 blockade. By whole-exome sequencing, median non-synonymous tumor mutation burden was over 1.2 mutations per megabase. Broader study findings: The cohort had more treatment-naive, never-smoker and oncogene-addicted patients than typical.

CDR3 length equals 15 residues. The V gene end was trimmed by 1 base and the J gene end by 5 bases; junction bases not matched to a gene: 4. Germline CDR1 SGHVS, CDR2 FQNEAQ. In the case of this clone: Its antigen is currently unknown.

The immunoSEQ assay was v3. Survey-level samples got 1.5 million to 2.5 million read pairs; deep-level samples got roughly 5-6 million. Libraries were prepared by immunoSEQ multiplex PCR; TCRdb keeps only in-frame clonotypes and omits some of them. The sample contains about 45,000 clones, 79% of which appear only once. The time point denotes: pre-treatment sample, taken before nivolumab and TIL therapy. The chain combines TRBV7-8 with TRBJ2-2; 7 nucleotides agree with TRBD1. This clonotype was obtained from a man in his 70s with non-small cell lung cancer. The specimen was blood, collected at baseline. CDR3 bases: TGTGCCAGCAGCTTAGTCAGGGGGAGTACCGGGGAGCTGTTTTTT. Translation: CASSLVRGSTGELFF.